This T cell receptor (beta chain) came from a study of T cell repertoires and leukemia-associated antigens. General observations from the study: Vbeta, Jbeta, VDJ rearrangement and unique CDR3 counts did not differ significantly across four groups. Specificity and function of the expanded clones need further investigation.

TCRdb ran MiXCR on the 5' RACE reads and lists one entry per CDR3 protein. The sample gives fewer than 15,000 distinct CDR3 sequences, over 40% of which show up once; 30% to 40% is in the top ten. Of note for this clonotype: The antigen is undetermined.

CD3+ T cells were rested overnight without fetal bovine serum. This CDR3 spans 13 amino acids. V was pared by 6 bases and J by 2 bases, with 4 bases of the junction left unmatched. The germline CDR1 and CDR2 sequences are DFQATT and SNEGSKA (reference sequence). Sequencing used CD3+ T cells sorted from blood and cultured. The rearrangement links TRBV20-1 to TRBJ2-3; 8 bases match TRBD2. The sequence came from a female donor in good health. CDR3 sequence: CSARTSLTDTQYF. Here the CDR3 DNA reads TGCAGTGCCAGGACTAGCCTCACAGATACGCAGTATTTT.